This paragraph reports one T cell receptor (beta chain). Its specificity is not known. Only in-frame clones appear in the TCRdb table, and some are missing; sequencing was by immunoSEQ multiplex PCR. The repertoire includes about 130,000 clones, around 88% of them detected once, and roughly 2.3% sits in the top ten. The sample belongs to a study of PD-L1 blockade in urothelial cancer. The wider study: Patients took up atezolizumab in the mid-2010s at 1,200 mg intravenously every 3 weeks.

The study, taken as a whole, reports: Better survival was predicted when blood TCR clonality before treatment fell below the median.

As for time point: peripheral blood 6 weeks after treatment start. There are 16 residues in the CDR3. Per germline, CDR1 WNHNN and CDR2 SYGVQD (reference sequence). The junction had 12 bases not matched to a gene; V was cut back by 2 bases and J by 7 bases. The specimen comprised PBMCs, sampled around atezolizumab (anti-PD-L1) treatment. This TCR was sampled from a man in his forties or fifties with urothelial cancer. The chain uses TRBV10-1 and TRBJ2-7, with 9 bases that match TRBD2. The CDR3: CASSESAAGGRREQYF. CDR3 nucleotides: TGCGCCAGCAGTGAGAGCGCGGCGGGAGGGCGAAGAGAGCAGTACTTC.